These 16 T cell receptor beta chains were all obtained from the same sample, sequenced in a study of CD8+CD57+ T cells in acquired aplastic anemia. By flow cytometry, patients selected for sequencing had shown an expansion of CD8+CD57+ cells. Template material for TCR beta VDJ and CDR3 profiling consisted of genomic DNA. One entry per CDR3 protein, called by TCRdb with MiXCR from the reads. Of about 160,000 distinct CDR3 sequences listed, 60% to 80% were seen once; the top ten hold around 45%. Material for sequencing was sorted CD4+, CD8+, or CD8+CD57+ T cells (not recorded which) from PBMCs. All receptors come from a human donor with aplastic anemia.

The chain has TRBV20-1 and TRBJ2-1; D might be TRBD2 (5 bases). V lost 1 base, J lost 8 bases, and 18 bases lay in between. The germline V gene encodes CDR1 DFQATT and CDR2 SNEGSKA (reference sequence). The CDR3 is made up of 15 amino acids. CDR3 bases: TGCAGTGCTAGAGTAGGCGACCGGACTTGGGATGAGCAGTTCTTC. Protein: CSARVGDRTWDEQFF.

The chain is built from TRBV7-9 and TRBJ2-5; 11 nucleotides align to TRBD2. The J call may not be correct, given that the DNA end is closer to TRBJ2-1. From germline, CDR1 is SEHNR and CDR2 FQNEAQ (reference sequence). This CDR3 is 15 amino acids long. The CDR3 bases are TGTGCCAGCGGCTCAATGACTAGCGGGGAAAATGAGCAGTTCTTC. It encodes CASGSMTSGENEQFF.

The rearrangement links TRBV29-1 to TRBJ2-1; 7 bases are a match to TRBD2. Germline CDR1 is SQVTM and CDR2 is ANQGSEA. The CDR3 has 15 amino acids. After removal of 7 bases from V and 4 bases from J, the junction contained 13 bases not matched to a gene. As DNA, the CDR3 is TGCAGCGCCCGGGACTACCTCTCGGCTTACAATGAGCAGTTCTTC. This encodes CSARDYLSAYNEQFF.

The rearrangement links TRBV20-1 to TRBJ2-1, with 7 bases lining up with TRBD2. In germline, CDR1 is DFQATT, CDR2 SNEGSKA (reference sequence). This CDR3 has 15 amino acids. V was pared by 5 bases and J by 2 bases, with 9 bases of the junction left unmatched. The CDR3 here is CSAGGTGTTYNEQFF. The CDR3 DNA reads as TGCAGTGCTGGAGGCACCGGGACTACCTACAATGAGCAGTTCTTC.

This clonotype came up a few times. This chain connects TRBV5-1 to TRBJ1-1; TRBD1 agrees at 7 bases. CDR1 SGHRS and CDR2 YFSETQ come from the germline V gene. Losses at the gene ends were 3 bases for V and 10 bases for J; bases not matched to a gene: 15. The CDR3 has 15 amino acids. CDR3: CASSSPSTGYRRAFF. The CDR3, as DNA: TGCGCCAGCAGCTCACCCTCGACAGGGTATCGCCGAGCTTTCTTT. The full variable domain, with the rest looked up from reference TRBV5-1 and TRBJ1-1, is KAGVTQTPRYLIKTRGQQVTLSCSPISGHRSVSWYQQTPGQGLQFLFEYFSETQRNKGNFPGRFSGRQFSNSRSEMNVSTLELGDSALYLCASSSPSTGYRRAFFGQGTRLTVV.

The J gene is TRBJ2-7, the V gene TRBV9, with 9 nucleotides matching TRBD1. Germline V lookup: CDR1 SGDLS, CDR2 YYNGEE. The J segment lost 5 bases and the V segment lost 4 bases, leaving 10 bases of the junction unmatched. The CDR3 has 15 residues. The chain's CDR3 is CASSRLQGAYDEQYF. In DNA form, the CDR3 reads TGTGCCAGCAGCAGATTACAGGGGGCATACGACGAGCAGTACTTC. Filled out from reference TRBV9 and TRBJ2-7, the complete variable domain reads DSGVTQTPKHLITATGQRVTLRCSPRSGDLSVYWYQQSLDQGLQFLIQYYNGEERAKGNILERFSAQQFPDLHSELNLSSLELGDSALYFCASSRLQGAYDEQYFGPGTRLTVT.

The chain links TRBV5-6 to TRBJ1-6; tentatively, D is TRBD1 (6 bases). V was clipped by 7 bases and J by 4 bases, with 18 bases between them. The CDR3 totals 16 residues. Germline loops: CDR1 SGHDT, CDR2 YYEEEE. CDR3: CASDAADRQYNSPLHF. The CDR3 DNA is TGTGCCAGCGACGCCGCGGACAGACAATATAATTCACCCCTCCACTTT.

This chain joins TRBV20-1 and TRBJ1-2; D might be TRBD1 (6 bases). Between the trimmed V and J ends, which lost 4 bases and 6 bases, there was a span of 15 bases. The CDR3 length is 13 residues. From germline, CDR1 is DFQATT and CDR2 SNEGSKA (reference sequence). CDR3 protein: CSANPRGLDGYTF. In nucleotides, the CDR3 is TGCAGTGCTAATCCCAGGGGTTTGGATGGCTACACCTTC.

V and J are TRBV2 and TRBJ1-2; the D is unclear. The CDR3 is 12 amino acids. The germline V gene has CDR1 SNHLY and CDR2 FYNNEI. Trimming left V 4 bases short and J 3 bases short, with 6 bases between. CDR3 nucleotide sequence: TGTGCCAGCAGTGTGTCAGACTATGGCTACACCTTC. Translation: CASSVSDYGYTF.

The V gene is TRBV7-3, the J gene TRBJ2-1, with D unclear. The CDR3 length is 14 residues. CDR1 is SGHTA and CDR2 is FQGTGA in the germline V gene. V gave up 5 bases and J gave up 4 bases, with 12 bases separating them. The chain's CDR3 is CASSQTGQYNEQFF. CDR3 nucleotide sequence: TGTGCCAGCAGCCAAACCGGTCAGTACAATGAGCAGTTCTTC.

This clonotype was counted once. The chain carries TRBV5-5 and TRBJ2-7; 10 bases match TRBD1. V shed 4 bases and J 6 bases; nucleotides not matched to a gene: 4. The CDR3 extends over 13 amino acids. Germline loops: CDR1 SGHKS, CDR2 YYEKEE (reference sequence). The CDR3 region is CASSQGTGAEQYF. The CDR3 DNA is TGTGCCAGCAGCCAAGGGACAGGGGCCGAGCAGTACTTC.

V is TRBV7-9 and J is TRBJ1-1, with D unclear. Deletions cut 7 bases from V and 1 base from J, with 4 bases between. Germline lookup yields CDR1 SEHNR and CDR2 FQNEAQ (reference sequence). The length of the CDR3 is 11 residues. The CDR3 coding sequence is TGTGCCAGCATGGGGAACACTGAAGCTTTCTTT. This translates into CASMGNTEAFF.

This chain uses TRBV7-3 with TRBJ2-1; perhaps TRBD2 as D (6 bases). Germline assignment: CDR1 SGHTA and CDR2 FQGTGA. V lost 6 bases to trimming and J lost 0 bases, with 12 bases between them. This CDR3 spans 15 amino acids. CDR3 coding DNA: TGTGCCAGCAGGGGGGGAGCCAGCTCCTACAATGAGCAGTTCTTC. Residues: CASRGGASSYNEQFF.

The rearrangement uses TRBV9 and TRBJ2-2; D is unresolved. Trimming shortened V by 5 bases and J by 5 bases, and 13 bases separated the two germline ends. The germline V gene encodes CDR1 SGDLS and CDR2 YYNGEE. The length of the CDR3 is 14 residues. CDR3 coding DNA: TGTGCCAGCAGTTCGGCAGTTATTACCGGGGAGCTGTTTTTT. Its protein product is CASSSAVITGELFF.

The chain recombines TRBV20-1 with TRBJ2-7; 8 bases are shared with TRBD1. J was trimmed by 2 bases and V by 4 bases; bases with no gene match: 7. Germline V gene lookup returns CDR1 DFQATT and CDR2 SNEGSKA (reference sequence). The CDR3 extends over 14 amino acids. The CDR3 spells CSAIGDRSAYEQYF. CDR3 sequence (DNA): TGCAGTGCTATCGGGGACAGGTCAGCCTACGAGCAGTACTTC.

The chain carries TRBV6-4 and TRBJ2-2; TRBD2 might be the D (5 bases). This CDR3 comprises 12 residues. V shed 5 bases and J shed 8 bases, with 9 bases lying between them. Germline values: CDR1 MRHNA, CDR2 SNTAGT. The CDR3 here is CASSSGGGELFF. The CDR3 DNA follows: TGTGCCAGCAGTAGTGGCGGGGGGGAGCTGTTTTTT.